This T cell receptor (beta chain) was retrieved from a study of blood T cell repertoires in COVID-19. Across the whole study: T cells, B-cell-depleted T cells, or PBMCs supplied cDNA or gDNA.

Under the authors' procedure: Amplification of reference gene primers provided the estimated nucleated cell counts. TCRdb keeps only in-frame clones here, not all; method: immunoSEQ multiplex PCR. That table furnishes V, J and clone size, whereas the DNA furnished D and trimming. This sample yields some 100,000 clones, of which around nine tenths are seen a single time; about 5% belongs to the top ten. The source material was peripheral blood. This TCR was recovered from a woman over 75 with active COVID-19.

The CDR3 DNA sequence: TGCGCCAGCAGCACGGGGACTAGCGGGAGTAATGAGCAGTTCTTC. Its protein product is CASSTGTSGSNEQFF. This chain connects TRBV5-1 to TRBJ2-1; TRBD2 matches 14 bases. Losses at the gene ends were 4 bases for V and 7 bases for J; bases not matched to a gene: 4. The CDR3 runs to 15 residues. Per the germline V gene, CDR1 is SGHRS and CDR2 is YFSETQ. The variable domain in full, completed from reference TRBV5-1 and TRBJ2-1, reads KAGVTQTPRYLIKTRGQQVTLSCSPISGHRSVSWYQQTPGQGLQFLFEYFSETQRNKGNFPGRFSGRQFSNSRSEMNVSTLELGDSALYLCASSTGTSGSNEQFFGPGTRLTVL.